This T cell receptor beta chain was recovered during a study of shared T cell receptors in the human thymus. Measured with immunoSEQ multiplex PCR; TCRdb has only the in-frame clones, and not every one. The data hold more than 550,000 clones, with around 87% observed a single time. Trimming cost V 6 bases and J 3 bases; bases outside gene matches: 7. Per germline, CDR1 MDHEN and CDR2 SYDVKM. This CDR3 comprises 15 residues. This same sample was also part of a study on human thymus T cells.

The TCR sequence derives from a boy under two years old with a congenital heart defect. Input material: thymocytes. J is TRBJ2-1 and V is TRBV28; 8 positions agree with TRBD1. The CDR3 nucleotides read TGTGCCAGCAGAATATCGGGACAGGACTACAATGAGCAGTTCTTC. Protein sequence: CASRISGQDYNEQFF.